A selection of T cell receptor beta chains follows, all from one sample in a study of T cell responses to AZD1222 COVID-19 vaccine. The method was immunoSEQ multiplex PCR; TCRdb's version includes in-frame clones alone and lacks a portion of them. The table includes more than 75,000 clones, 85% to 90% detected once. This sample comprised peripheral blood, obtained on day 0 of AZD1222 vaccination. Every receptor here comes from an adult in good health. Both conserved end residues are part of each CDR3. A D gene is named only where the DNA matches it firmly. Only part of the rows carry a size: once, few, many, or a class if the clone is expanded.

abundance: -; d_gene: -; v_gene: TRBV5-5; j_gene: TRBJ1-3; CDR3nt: TGTGCCAGCAGCCTGGAGGGGACGAGCACCATATATTTT; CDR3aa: CASSLEGTSTIYF
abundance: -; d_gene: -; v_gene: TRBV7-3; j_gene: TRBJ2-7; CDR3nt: TGTGCCAGCAGCTTGGGACCAAACTCCTACGAGCAGTACTTC; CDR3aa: CASSLGPNSYEQYF
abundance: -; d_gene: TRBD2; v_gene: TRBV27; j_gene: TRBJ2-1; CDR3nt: TGTGCCAGCAGTTCCGTAGCGGGGGGCGTCTACAATGAGCAGTTCTTC; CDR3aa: CASSSVAGGVYNEQFF
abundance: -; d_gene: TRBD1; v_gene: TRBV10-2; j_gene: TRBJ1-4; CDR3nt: TGCGCCAGCAGTGAGTCGCCACAGGGGGCAGGAGAAAAACTGTTTTTT; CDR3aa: CASSESPQGAGEKLFF
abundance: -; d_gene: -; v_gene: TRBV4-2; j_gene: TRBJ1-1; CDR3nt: TGTGCCAGCAGCCTAGCCTCGACAGCCATGAACACTGAAGCTTTCTTT; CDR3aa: CASSLASTAMNTEAFF
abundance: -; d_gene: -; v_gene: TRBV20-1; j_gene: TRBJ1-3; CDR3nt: TGCAGTGCTAGTTCCGGATCGGATGGAAACACCATATATTTT; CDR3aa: CSASSGSDGNTIYF
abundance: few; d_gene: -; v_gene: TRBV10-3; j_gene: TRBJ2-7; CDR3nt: TGTGCCATCAGTGACAGCTACGAGCAGTACTTC; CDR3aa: CAISDSYEQYF
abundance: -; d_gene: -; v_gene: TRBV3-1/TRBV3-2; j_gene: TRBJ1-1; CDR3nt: TGTGCCAGCAATCGGGGGTCTGAAGCTTTCTTT; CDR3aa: CASNRGSEAFF
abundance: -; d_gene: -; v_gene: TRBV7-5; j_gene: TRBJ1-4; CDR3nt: TGTGTCAGAAGCCCCAGAACAGGGGGCGGAAGGAATGAAAAACTGTTTTTT; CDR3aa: CVRSPRTGGGRNEKLFF
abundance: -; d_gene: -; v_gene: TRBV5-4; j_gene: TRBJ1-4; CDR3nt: TGTGCCAGCAGCCCCGCCGCGGGGGGCTCCAATGAAAAACTGTTTTTT; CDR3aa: CASSPAAGGSNEKLFF
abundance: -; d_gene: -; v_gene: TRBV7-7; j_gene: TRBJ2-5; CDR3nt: TGTGCCAGCAGCGCAACTAGAGATCTCCAAGAGACCCAGTACTTC; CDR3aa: CASSATRDLQETQYF
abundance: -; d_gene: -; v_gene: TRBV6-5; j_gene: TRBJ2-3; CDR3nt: TGTGCCAGCAGTTCACCTAGGGGTCAGGATACGCAGTATTTT; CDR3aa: CASSSPRGQDTQYF
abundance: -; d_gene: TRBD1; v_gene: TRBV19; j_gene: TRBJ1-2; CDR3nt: TGTGCCAGTAGTATGGACAGGGGGAACTATGGCTACACCTTC; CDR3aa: CASSMDRGNYGYTF
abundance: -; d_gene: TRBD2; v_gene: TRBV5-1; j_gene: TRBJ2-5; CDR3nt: TGCGCCAGCAGCTTTAGCGGGAGTGAAGAGACCCAGTACTTC; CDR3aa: CASSFSGSEETQYF
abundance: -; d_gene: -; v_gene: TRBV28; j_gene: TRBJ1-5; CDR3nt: TGTGCCAGCAGTTTCCTACGGGGGGCGAACCCCATTTTT; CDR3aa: CASSFLRGANPIF
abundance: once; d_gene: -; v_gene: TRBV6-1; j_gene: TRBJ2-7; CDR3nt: TGTGCCAGCAGTGAAGGGGGGGCTAACTACGAGCAGTACTTC; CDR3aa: CASSEGGANYEQYF
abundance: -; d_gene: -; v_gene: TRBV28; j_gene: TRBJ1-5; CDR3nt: TGTGCCAGCAGTGCATACAATCAGCCCCAGCATTTT; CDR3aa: CASSAYNQPQHF
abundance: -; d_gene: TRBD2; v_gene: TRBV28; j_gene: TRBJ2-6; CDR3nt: TGTGCCAGCAGTAGCGGGAGCTCTGGGGCCAACGTCCTGACTTTC; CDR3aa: CASSSGSSGANVLTF
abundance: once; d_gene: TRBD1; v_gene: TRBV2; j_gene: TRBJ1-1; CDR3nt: TGTGCCAGCAGGGACAGGGTGACCCTAGGGGCTGAAGCTTTCTTT; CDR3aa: CASRDRVTLGAEAFF
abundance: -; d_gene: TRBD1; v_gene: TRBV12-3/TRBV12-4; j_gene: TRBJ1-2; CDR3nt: TGTGCCAGCACCCAGACAGGGGGCTATGGCTACACCTTC; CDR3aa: CASTQTGGYGYTF
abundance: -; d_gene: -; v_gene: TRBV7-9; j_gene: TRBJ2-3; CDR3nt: TGTGCCAGCAGCTTAGGGGGGGTGGTTACGCAGTATTTT; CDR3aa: CASSLGGVVTQYF
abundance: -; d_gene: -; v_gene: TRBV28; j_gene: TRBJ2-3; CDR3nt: TGTGCCAGCAGTTTAGCTAGCGCGGGCACAGATACGCAGTATTTT; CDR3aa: CASSLASAGTDTQYF
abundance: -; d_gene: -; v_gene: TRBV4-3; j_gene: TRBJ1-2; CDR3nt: TGCGCCAGCAGCCTAAGCACTGGGAATAACTATGGCTACACCTTC; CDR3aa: CASSLSTGNNYGYTF
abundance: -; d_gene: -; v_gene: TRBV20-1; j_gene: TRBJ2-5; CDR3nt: TGCAGTGCCCAACGGGGGGAGACCCAGTACTTC; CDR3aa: CSAQRGETQYF
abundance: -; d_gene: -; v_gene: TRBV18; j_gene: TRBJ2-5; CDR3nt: TGTGCCAGCTCACCAGAAGAAGGGATGAAGACCCAGTACTTC; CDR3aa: CASSPEEGMKTQYF
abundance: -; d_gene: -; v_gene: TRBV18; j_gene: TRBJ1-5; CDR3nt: TGTGCCAGCTCACCAGGGGCGAACGGTCAGCCCCAGCATTTT; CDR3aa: CASSPGANGQPQHF
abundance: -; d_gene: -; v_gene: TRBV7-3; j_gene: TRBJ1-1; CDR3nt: TGTGCCAGCAGCTTGGGACGCCAGAACACTGAAGCTTTCTTT; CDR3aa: CASSLGRQNTEAFF
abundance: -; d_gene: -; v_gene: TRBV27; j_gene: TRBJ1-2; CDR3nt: TGTGCCAGCAGTTTAAGTGGGGGGAACTATGGCTACACCTTC; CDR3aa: CASSLSGGNYGYTF
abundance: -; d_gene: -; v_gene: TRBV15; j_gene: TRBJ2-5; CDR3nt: TGTGCCACCAGCAGAGAGGACGGGGGAGGGACCCAGTACTTC; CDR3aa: CATSREDGGGTQYF
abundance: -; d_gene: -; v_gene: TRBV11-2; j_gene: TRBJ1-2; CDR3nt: TGTGCCAGCAGCTTAGTTGGGGACGGCTATGGCTACACCTTC; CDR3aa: CASSLVGDGYGYTF
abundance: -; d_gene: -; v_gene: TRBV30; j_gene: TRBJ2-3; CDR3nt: TGTGCCTGGGATCAGGGAGATACGCAGTATTTT; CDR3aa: CAWDQGDTQYF
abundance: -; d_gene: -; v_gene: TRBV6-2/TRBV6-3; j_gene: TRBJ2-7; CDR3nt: TGTGCCAGCAGCCGCCTGGGAGGGGGCGGCTACGAGCAGTACTTC; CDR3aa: CASSRLGGGGYEQYF
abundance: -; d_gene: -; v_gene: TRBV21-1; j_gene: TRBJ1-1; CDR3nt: TGTGCCAGCAGCAAAGGGACAGGTGTGAACACTGAAGCTTTCTTT; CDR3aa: CASSKGTGVNTEAFF
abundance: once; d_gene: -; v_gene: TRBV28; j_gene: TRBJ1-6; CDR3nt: TGTGCCAGCAGGTTCTCAATGAAGGTCCATCCTTATAATTCACCCCTCCACTTT; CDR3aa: CASRFSMKVHPYNSPLHF
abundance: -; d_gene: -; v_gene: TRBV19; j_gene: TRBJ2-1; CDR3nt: TGTGCCAGTGGTCGGGATGGCCTATACAATGAGCAGTTCTTC; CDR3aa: CASGRDGLYNEQFF
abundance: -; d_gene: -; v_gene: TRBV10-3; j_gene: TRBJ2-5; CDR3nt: TGTGCCATCAGAGCATCGGGGCAGGGCGGCCAGTACTTC; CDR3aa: CAIRASGQGGQYF
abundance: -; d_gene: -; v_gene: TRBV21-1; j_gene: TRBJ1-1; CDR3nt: TGTGCCAGCAGCAAAGTCGGGCGAAGGAATACTGAAGCTTTCTTT; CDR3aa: CASSKVGRRNTEAFF